The entry below describes one T cell receptor (beta chain). Treatment indicated: 15 to 20 received Ad26.COV2.S at low or high dose, single or two shots; about 5 received placebo; per-sample allocation not given. Samples were taken on day 63 after the first vaccine or placebo injection. The source of the sample is a study of Ad26.COV2.S vaccination and SARS-CoV-2 variants. Study summary: The study gave Ad26.COV2.S intramuscularly, once or twice 56 days apart.

Only in-frame clones appear in the TCRdb table, and some are missing; sequencing was by immunoSEQ multiplex PCR. The sample has about 440,000 clones, less than 95% seen once. Germline-derived CDR1 and CDR2 are MDHEN and SYDVKM. The CDR3 has 15 amino acids. V was pared by 8 bases and J by 1 base, with 16 bases between. The TCR comes from a person aged 18-60 years who received the Ad26.COV2.S COVID-19 vaccine or a placebo. The J gene is TRBJ2-3, the V gene TRBV28; D is possibly TRBD1 or TRBD2 (6 bases each). The material sequenced was peripheral blood, taken in a trial of Ad26.COV2.S vaccine versus placebo. The CDR3 here is CASPPGASGTDTQYF. As DNA, the CDR3 is TGTGCCAGCCCCCCGGGGGCGAGCGGCACAGATACGCAGTATTTT.